This T cell receptor (beta chain) was identified during a study of Ad26.COV2.S vaccination and SARS-CoV-2 variants. Study-level background: The vaccine Ad26.COV2.S was put into the muscle once, or twice with 56 days between. Whole-study findings and limits: Analyses of TCR breadth and depth may have underestimated total T cell responses.

The germline V gene has CDR1 LGHNA and CDR2 YSLEER. Trimming removed 1 base from V and 6 bases from J, with 9 bases in between. This CDR3 has 14 residues. The method was immunoSEQ multiplex PCR; TCRdb's version includes in-frame clones alone and lacks a portion of them. Seen here are approximately 480,000 clones, around 88% observed once, and the top ten hold about 13%. In regard to this clone: The antigen is undetermined.

As to treatment: over 15 received Ad26.COV2.S at low or high dose, single or two shots; five or six received placebo; per-sample allocation not given. Specimens were obtained on day 63 following the first vaccine or placebo injection. The source of this sequence is a person between 18 and 65 years old who received the Ad26.COV2.S COVID-19 vaccine or a placebo. This chain uses TRBV4-3 with TRBJ2-2, with no clear D. Source: peripheral blood, taken in a trial of Ad26.COV2.S vaccine versus placebo. CDR3 in amino acids: CASSQARVAGELFF. The CDR3 nucleotides read TGCGCCAGCAGCCAAGCCCGGGTGGCCGGGGAGCTGTTTTTT.